These 32 T cell receptor beta chains originate from one sample sequenced in a study of CD4+ T cells in melanoma. The repertoire was sequenced with immunoSEQ multiplex PCR; TCRdb's copy has only in-frame clones and lacks some. The sample records around 15,000 clones, about 64% being singletons. Source material: cells from a culture (not recorded whether cultured in vitro). Source of these receptors: a human donor with melanoma.

This clone was counted between two and nine times. The chain has TRBV19 and TRBJ2-5; D is possibly TRBD2 (6 bases). This CDR3 comprises 15 residues. Germline CDR1 LNHDA, CDR2 SQIVND (reference sequence). Deletions cut 5 bases from V and 2 bases from J, with 15 bases between. CDR3 region: CASSGVSAGQETQYF. CDR3 nucleotide sequence: TGTGCCAGTAGTGGGGTATCTGCGGGGCAAGAGACCCAGTACTTC.

This clone was detected only a few times. This chain uses TRBV29-1 with TRBJ2-3, with 7 bases lining up with TRBD1. From germline, CDR1 is SQVTM and CDR2 ANQGSEA. Trimming at V came to 4 bases and at J to 4 bases, leaving 8 bases not matched to a gene. This CDR3 comprises 14 residues. The chain's CDR3 is CSVVAGGRADTQYF. DNA for the CDR3: TGCAGCGTTGTGGCAGGGGGAAGGGCAGATACGCAGTATTTT.

This clone came up a few times. The V and J genes are TRBV18 and TRBJ2-7; unclear D gene. The CDR3 totals 12 residues. V gave up 2 bases and J gave up 3 bases, with 5 bases separating them. CDR1 and CDR2 (germline): KGHSH, LQKENI. The CDR3 here is CASSPVSYEQYF. CDR3 nucleotide sequence: TGTGCCAGCTCACCAGTCAGCTACGAGCAGTACTTC.

This clone rates as medium-sized. The CDR3 reads CASSPAGQGSTGELFF. The CDR3 nucleotides are TGTGCCAGCTCACCAGCGGGACAGGGCTCCACCGGGGAGCTGTTTTTT. The rearrangement links TRBV18 to TRBJ2-2; the match to TRBD1 covers 9 bases. V shed 2 bases and J 4 bases; nucleotides not matched to a gene: 5. Germline assignment: CDR1 KGHSH and CDR2 LQKENI. The CDR3 extends over 16 amino acids.

This rearrangement joins TRBV5-5 to TRBJ2-1; weak D call: TRBD2 (6 bases). Germline loops: CDR1 SGHKS, CDR2 YYEKEE (reference sequence). The V gene lost 6 bases and the J gene lost 6 bases, with 19 bases spanning the gap. CDR3 length equals 15 residues. CDR3 loop: CASMKRTWEANEQFF. The CDR3, as DNA: TGTGCCAGCATGAAACGGACGTGGGAGGCCAATGAGCAGTTCTTC. Supplemented by reference TRBV5-5 and TRBJ2-1, the full variable domain reads DAGVTQSPTHLIKTRGQQVTLRCSPISGHKSVSWYQQVLGQGPQFIFQYYEKEERGRGNFPDRFSARQFPNYSSELNVNALLLGDSALYLCASMKRTWEANEQFFGPGTRLTVL.

In its sample, this clone was seen a few times. The rearrangement links TRBV7-9 to TRBJ1-3; D call uncertain. The V end lost 6 bases, the J end lost 0 bases, and 9 bases lay between the germline ends. Germline V lookup: CDR1 SEHNR, CDR2 FQNEAQ (reference sequence). CDR3 length: 14 amino acids. The CDR3 DNA sequence: TGTGCCAGCAGTCTTATGAGCTCTGGAAACACCATATATTTT. Encoded protein: CASSLMSSGNTIYF.

The chain carries TRBV6-6 and TRBJ2-1; possible D gene TRBD1, 5 bases. CDR3 length: 12 amino acids. Germline V lookup: CDR1 MNHNY, CDR2 SVGAGI (reference sequence). The V end lost 5 bases, the J end lost 6 bases, and 8 bases lay between the germline ends. The CDR3 nucleotides are TGTGCCAGCAGTCCCAGGGTCAATGAGCAGTTCTTC. Translated, it gives CASSPRVNEQFF.

This clone was counted a few times. The chain links TRBV6-5 to TRBJ1-2; the D is unclear. This CDR3 has 14 residues. Germline lookup yields CDR1 MNHEY and CDR2 SVGAGI. The V gene lost 6 bases and the J gene lost 0 bases, with 11 bases spanning the gap. This CDR3 is CASRSAGANYGYTF. Written as DNA, the CDR3 is TGTGCCAGCAGGTCGGCCGGAGCTAACTATGGCTACACCTTC.

The chain carries TRBV29-1 and TRBJ2-5; no clear D. The CDR3 has 13 residues. V was clipped by 4 bases and J by 5 bases, with 14 bases between them. Germline lookup yields CDR1 SQVTM and CDR2 ANQGSEA. The CDR3 loop reads CSVVPPGRETQYF. The CDR3 region has the DNA TGCAGCGTTGTCCCCCCAGGACGGGAGACCCAGTACTTC. The whole variable domain, remainder taken from reference TRBV29-1 and TRBJ2-5, is SAVISQKPSRDICQRGTSLTIQCQVDSQVTMMFWYRQQPGQSLTLIATANQGSEATYESGFVIDKFPISRPNLTFSTLTVSNMSPEDSSIYLCSVVPPGRETQYFGPGTRLLVL.

The CDR3 spells CASSLAGMNTEAFF. CDR3 nucleotides: TGTGCCAGCAGCCTGGCAGGTATGAACACTGAAGCTTTCTTT. This chain links TRBV14 with TRBJ1-1, with D unresolved. The length of the CDR3 is 14 residues. Germline V CDR1 and CDR2: SGHDN, FVKESK. V gave up 4 bases and J gave up 0 bases, with 9 bases separating them.

The V call is TRBV5-4, the J call TRBJ1-6, with D maybe TRBD1 (6 bases). The CDR3 consists of 14 residues. Trimming took off 0 bases at V and 10 bases at J, with 11 bases between the two ends. Germline values: CDR1 SGHNT, CDR2 YYREEE (reference sequence). CDR3 nucleotide sequence: TGTGCCAGCAGCTTGGATGGGGGCTACTCACCCCTCCACTTT. Protein sequence: CASSLDGGYSPLHF.

CDR3 sequence (DNA): TGTGCCAGCAGGTCGACAGGAGGTCGGGGCGGCTACACCTTC. Protein product: CASRSTGGRGGYTF. This chain links TRBV27 with TRBJ1-2; D is possibly TRBD1 (6 bases). CDR1 and CDR2 (germline): MNHEY, SMNVEV (reference sequence). Deletions cut 6 bases from V and 8 bases from J, with 19 bases between. This CDR3 is 14 amino acids long.

V usage is TRBV10-3 and J usage is TRBJ1-1; possibly TRBD1 for D (6 bases). The CDR3 length is 15 residues. Germline CDR1 is ENHRY and CDR2 is SYGVKD. Deletions cut 3 bases from V and 1 base from J, with 12 bases between. Here the CDR3 reads CAISETDRPNTEAFF. CDR3 sequence (DNA): TGTGCCATCAGTGAAACGGACAGACCGAACACTGAAGCTTTCTTT.

This clone was detected a few times. CDR3 loop: CASSLNFGGSYEQYF. CDR3 DNA sequence: TGCGCCAGCAGCTTGAATTTTGGCGGCTCCTACGAGCAGTACTTC. The chain recombines TRBV5-1 with TRBJ2-7; D remains unclear. V gave up 1 base and J gave up 0 bases, with 11 bases separating them. From germline, CDR1 is SGHRS and CDR2 YFSETQ. The length of the CDR3 is 15 residues. Drawing the rest from reference TRBV5-1 and TRBJ2-7, the complete variable domain is KAGVTQTPRYLIKTRGQQVTLSCSPISGHRSVSWYQQTPGQGLQFLFEYFSETQRNKGNFPGRFSGRQFSNSRSEMNVSTLELGDSALYLCASSLNFGGSYEQYFGPGTRLTVT.

This chain connects TRBV14 to TRBJ1-6; possible D gene TRBD1, 5 bases. CDR1 SGHDN and CDR2 FVKESK come from the germline V gene. V lost 5 bases and J lost 6, with 14 bases in between. The CDR3 length is 15 residues. CDR3 DNA sequence: TGTGCCAGCAGCTGGGGGGGAGTGGGTAATTCACCCCTCCACTTT. Protein product: CASSWGGVGNSPLHF.

The chain employs TRBV27 and TRBJ2-7, with D perhaps TRBD1 (5 bases). The V end lost 2 bases, the J end lost 8 bases, and 16 bases lay between the germline ends. This CDR3 contains 14 residues. The germline V gene encodes CDR1 MNHEY and CDR2 SMNVEV (reference sequence). The chain's CDR3 is CASSLGRASTKQYF. The CDR3 nucleotides are TGTGCCAGCAGTTTAGGCAGGGCCTCCACGAAGCAGTACTTC.

This clone was observed a few times. The chain employs TRBV2 and TRBJ2-7; 7 positions agree with TRBD2. This CDR3 has 15 amino acids. CDR1 and CDR2 (germline): SNHLY, FYNNEI. The J segment lost 3 bases and the V segment lost 1 base, leaving 6 bases of the junction unmatched. CDR3 sequence: CASSEGGGRNYEQYF. CDR3 DNA sequence: TGTGCCAGCAGTGAAGGGGGGGGAAGGAACTACGAGCAGTACTTC.

The V call is TRBV13, the J call TRBJ2-6; no definite D call. Germline loops: CDR1 PRHDT, CDR2 FYEKMQ (reference sequence). The V and J ends lost 6 bases and 0 bases respectively, with 3 bases between them. This CDR3 comprises 13 residues. The CDR3 coding sequence is TGTGCCAGCAGTCGCTCTGGGGCCAACGTCCTGACTTTC. This codes for CASSRSGANVLTF.

The rearrangement links TRBV5-1 to TRBJ1-1; no clear D. V was clipped by 0 bases and J by 4 bases, with 7 bases between them. Germline lookup yields CDR1 SGHRS and CDR2 YFSETQ. The CDR3 runs 13 residues. CDR3 protein: CASSLAGSTEAFF. DNA for the CDR3: TGCGCCAGCAGCTTGGCGGGGAGCACTGAAGCTTTCTTT. Based on the CDR3 plus reference TRBV5-1 and TRBJ1-1, the full variable domain is KAGVTQTPRYLIKTRGQQVTLSCSPISGHRSVSWYQQTPGQGLQFLFEYFSETQRNKGNFPGRFSGRQFSNSRSEMNVSTLELGDSALYLCASSLAGSTEAFFGQGTRLTVV.

This chain connects TRBV7-9 to TRBJ1-2, with 7 positions matching TRBD1. Germline lookup yields CDR1 SEHNR and CDR2 FQNEAQ (reference sequence). The V and J ends lost 5 bases and 8 bases, in that order; junction bases with no gene match: 11. The CDR3 length is 14 residues. CDR3 DNA sequence: TGTGCCAGCAGCGTGGGGGAGGGGGCAAAAGGCTACACCTTC. Its protein product is CASSVGEGAKGYTF.

V is TRBV2 and J is TRBJ1-1; D is unclear. The CDR3 covers 12 residues. CDR1 and CDR2 (germline): SNHLY, FYNNEI. Trimming removed 6 bases at V and 12 bases at J, with 17 bases between. The CDR3 loop reads CASRGMRVGTFF. Written as DNA, the CDR3 is TGTGCCAGCAGGGGGATGAGAGTGGGAACTTTCTTT. The entire variable domain, with the rest obtained from reference TRBV2 and TRBJ1-1, is as follows: EPEVTQTPSHQVTQMGQEVILRCVPISNHLYFYWYRQILGQKVEFLVSFYNNEISEKSEIFDDQFSVERPDGSNFTLKIRSTKLEDSAMYFCASRGMRVGTFFGQGTRLTVV.

The chain links TRBV6-1 to TRBJ1-2; unclear D gene. The V end was cut by 0 bases, the J end by 0 bases, with 8 bases between. CDR1 is MNHNS and CDR2 is SASEGT in the germline V gene. The CDR3 runs to 15 residues. The CDR3 DNA is TGTGCCAGCAGTGAAGCTGCTCGATCTAACTATGGCTACACCTTC. Protein sequence: CASSEAARSNYGYTF.

The gene calls are TRBV13 and TRBJ2-6; D is unresolved. Germline V gives CDR1 PRHDT, CDR2 FYEKMQ (reference sequence). The ends were cut back, 4 bases at V and 0 bases at J, with 10 bases in the middle. The CDR3 length is 16 residues. CDR3 DNA: TGTGCCAGCAGCTCCCGTCTCCTCTCTGGGGCCAACGTCCTGACTTTC. It codes for CASSSRLLSGANVLTF.

The chain links TRBV25-1 to TRBJ2-5; possibly TRBD1 for D (5 bases). Looked up from germline, CDR1 is MGHDK and CDR2 is SYGVNS. With 4 bases removed from V and 0 bases from J, the gap between germline ends came to 12 bases. The CDR3 runs to 15 residues. The CDR3 is CASSAVTVYQETQYF. The CDR3 DNA sequence: TGTGCCAGCAGTGCCGTGACAGTTTACCAAGAGACCCAGTACTTC.

This clone appeared a few times. V gene TRBV7-3 combines with J gene TRBJ2-3; perhaps TRBD2 as D (6 bases). Germline-derived CDR1 and CDR2 are SGHTA and FQGTGA. The CDR3 loop spans 14 amino acids. Trimming left V 2 bases short and J 6 bases short, with 12 bases between. CDR3 amino acids: CASSLLAGTDTQYF. Written as DNA, the CDR3 is TGTGCCAGCAGCTTATTGGCGGGGACGGATACGCAGTATTTT.

In DNA form, the CDR3 reads TGTGCCAGCAGCGACCTGACTAGCGGGGGGCGTGGTACGCAGTATTTT. As protein: CASSDLTSGGRGTQYF. V usage is TRBV9 and J usage is TRBJ2-3; TRBD2 aligns across 13 bases. CDR3 length: 16 amino acids. The V and J ends lost 3 bases and 8 bases, in that order; junction bases with no gene match: 9. In germline, CDR1 is SGDLS, CDR2 YYNGEE.

V and J are TRBV10-2 and TRBJ1-2; D might be TRBD1 (5 bases). The CDR3 is 14 residues long. Germline V lookup: CDR1 WSHSY, CDR2 SAAADI. Trimming left V 7 bases short and J 5 bases short, with 17 bases between. CDR3 nucleotide sequence: TGCGCCAGCACCCCAACACTCAGGGATTATGGCTACACCTTC. Amino acids: CASTPTLRDYGYTF.

The V call is TRBV11-2, the J call TRBJ1-1; TRBD1 matches at 9 bases. CDR3 length equals 17 residues. CDR1 is SGHAT and CDR2 is FQNNGV in the germline V gene. The J segment lost 4 bases and the V segment lost 4 bases, leaving 13 bases of the junction unmatched. This CDR3 is CASSSLSLQGARTEAFF. The CDR3 DNA reads TGTGCCAGCAGCTCTCTTTCCCTACAGGGGGCGCGCACTGAAGCTTTCTTT.

The table lists this clone with a few counts. The chain recombines TRBV5-1 with TRBJ2-5; D remains unclear. This CDR3 comprises 15 residues. Germline-derived CDR1 and CDR2 are SGHRS and YFSETQ. V was shortened by 0 bases and J by 3 bases, with 12 bases between the two germline ends. CDR3 nucleotide sequence: TGCGCCAGCAGCTTGGCCCTCTCCCCAGAAGAGACCCAGTACTTC. Translated: CASSLALSPEETQYF.

This clone is a singleton in its sample. CDR3 in DNA: TGCGCCAGCAGCCAAGCGGCGAGCGGGGGGGCCGTAGATACGCAGTATTTT. This encodes CASSQAASGGAVDTQYF. The chain couples TRBV4-1 to TRBJ2-3; 10 nucleotides match TRBD2. V shed 1 base and J 5 bases; nucleotides not matched to a gene: 9. The CDR3 has 17 amino acids. Germline CDR1 and CDR2: MGHRA and YSYEKL.

The chain couples TRBV7-9 to TRBJ1-1; 7 nucleotides agree with TRBD1. V trimming: 3 bases; J trimming: 5 bases; junction bases outside the gene matches: 6. CDR3 length: 14 amino acids. Germline V gene data show CDR1 as SEHNR and CDR2 as FQNEAQ (reference sequence). CDR3 residues: CASSLAGGRTEAFF. The CDR3 nucleotides are TGTGCCAGCAGCTTGGCAGGGGGGAGGACTGAAGCTTTCTTT.

The gene calls are TRBV7-3 and TRBJ2-1, with 13 nucleotides matching TRBD2. Per germline, CDR1 SGHTA and CDR2 FQGTGA. CDR3 size: 15 residues. Losses at the gene ends were 5 bases for V and 8 bases for J; bases not matched to a gene: 6. CDR3 sequence reads: CASSTGLAGFYEQFF. CDR3 DNA: TGTGCCAGCAGCACGGGACTAGCGGGGTTCTATGAGCAGTTCTTC.